A selection of T cell receptor beta chains follows, all from one sample in a study of PD-1 blockade in classical Hodgkin lymphoma. Libraries were prepared by immunoSEQ multiplex PCR; TCRdb keeps only in-frame clonotypes and omits some of them. The data contain some 52,000 clones, roughly 86% of them singletons. Sequenced here: peripheral blood mononuclear cells (PBMCs), sampled before the fourth cycle of nivolumab. The receptors stem from a human donor with classical Hodgkin lymphoma. Both conserved end residues are part of each CDR3. Each record gives: J gene, D gene, clone size, V gene, CDR3 protein, CDR3 DNA. A D gene is named only where the DNA matches it firmly. Only part of the rows carry a size: once, few, many, or a class if the clone is expanded.

TRBJ2-1,TRBD2,NA,TRBV4-2,CASSQDLAGGPGNEQFF,TGTGCCAGCAGCCAAGACCTAGCGGGAGGGCCCGGCAATGAGCAGTTCTTC
TRBJ2-3,TRBD2,NA,TRBV27,CASRLGLAGTDTQYF,TGTGCCAGCAGACTCGGACTAGCGGGCACAGATACGCAGTATTTT
TRBJ2-1,TRBD1,NA,TRBV7-3,CASSFRVGQNNEQFF,TGTGCCAGCAGCTTCCGCGTGGGACAGAACAATGAGCAGTTCTTC
TRBJ2-2,NA,once,TRBV11-2,CASSSANTGELFF,TGTGCCAGCAGCTCCGCGAACACCGGGGAGCTGTTTTTT
TRBJ1-3,NA,NA,TRBV7-9,CASSYNPNTIYF,TGTGCCAGCAGCTATAACCCCAACACCATATATTTT
TRBJ2-7,NA,NA,TRBV28,CASIDPGRGPEQYF,TGTGCCAGCATCGACCCGGGCAGGGGTCCCGAGCAGTACTTC
TRBJ2-2,NA,NA,TRBV19,CASTRDFNTGELFF,TGTGCCAGTACACGGGACTTCAACACCGGGGAGCTGTTTTTT
TRBJ1-1,NA,once,TRBV4-3,CASSQDGSEPEAFF,TGCGCCAGCAGCCAAGATGGGTCAGAGCCTGAAGCTTTCTTT
TRBJ1-5,NA,NA,TRBV5-4,CASSFGNQPQHF,TGTGCCAGCAGCTTCGGCAATCAGCCCCAGCATTTT
TRBJ1-4,NA,NA,TRBV11-2,CASSSRVRGEKLFF,TGTGCCAGCAGCTCCAGGGTGAGGGGAGAAAAACTGTTTTTT
TRBJ2-5,NA,NA,TRBV7-2,CASSLSRGLRETQYF,TGTGCCAGCAGCTTAAGCAGGGGCTTGCGGGAGACCCAGTACTTC
TRBJ1-6,NA,NA,TRBV6-5,CASRFVRDSPLHF,TGTGCCAGCCGTTTTGTCCGAGATTCACCCCTCCACTTT
TRBJ1-5,NA,NA,TRBV28,CAMGGGGDYQPQHF,TGTGCGATGGGTGGGGGAGGGGATTATCAGCCCCAGCATTTT
TRBJ1-4,NA,NA,TRBV6-6,CASSYGPNEKLFF,TGTGCCAGCAGTTACGGCCCCAATGAAAAACTGTTTTTT
TRBJ1-4,NA,NA,TRBV5-1,CASSRDRLGEKLFF,TGCGCCAGCAGCCGTGACAGGTTAGGAGAAAAACTGTTTTTT
TRBJ1-3,NA,NA,TRBV15,CATSPEAGNTIYF,TGTGCCACCAGCCCGGAGGCTGGAAACACCATATATTTT
TRBJ1-2,NA,NA,TRBV7-8,CASSLAGVRGYTF,TGTGCCAGCAGCTTAGCAGGGGTGCGTGGCTACACCTTC
TRBJ2-7,TRBD2,NA,TRBV28,CTSRGGASYEQYF,TGTACCAGCCGGGGGGGGGCGAGCTACGAGCAGTACTTC
TRBJ1-1,TRBD1,NA,TRBV10-3,CAIRVGQGGTEAFF,TGTGCCATCCGGGTTGGACAGGGAGGCACTGAAGCTTTCTTT
TRBJ2-7,TRBD2,once,TRBV7-6,CASSLSGLAGTSTWQQYF,TGTGCCAGCAGCTTATCGGGACTAGCGGGGACCTCCACCTGGCAGCAGTACTTC
TRBJ1-1,NA,NA,TRBV9,CASSSWGGSEAFF,TGTGCCAGCTCCTCCTGGGGGGGGAGTGAAGCTTTCTTT
TRBJ2-6,NA,NA,TRBV5-1,CASSLGGPGANSGANVLTF,TGCGCCAGCAGCTTGGGGGGACCCGGAGCGAACTCTGGGGCCAACGTCCTGACTTTC
TRBJ1-5,TRBD1,NA,TRBV2,CASSELKSYGTEENQPQHF,TGTGCCAGCAGTGAACTAAAATCGTACGGGACAGAGGAGAATCAGCCCCAGCATTTT
TRBJ2-2,NA,NA,TRBV7-3,CASSSTATHRRGGELFF,TGTGCCAGCAGCTCGACCGCGACCCACCGTCGTGGCGGGGAGCTGTTTTTT
TRBJ1-3,NA,few,TRBV7-8,CASRQDGSGNTIYF,TGTGCCAGCAGACAGGACGGCTCTGGAAACACCATATATTTT
TRBJ1-5,NA,NA,TRBV15,CATSKDSGANQPQHF,TGTGCCACCAGCAAGGACTCAGGAGCAAATCAGCCCCAGCATTTT
TRBJ2-7,TRBD1,NA,TRBV19,CASKETGGRDEQYF,TGTGCCAGTAAGGAGACAGGGGGCAGGGACGAGCAGTACTTC
TRBJ1-2,NA,NA,TRBV7-9,CASSRPGGDGYTF,TGTGCCAGCAGCCGACCGGGAGGAGATGGCTACACCTTC
TRBJ1-4,NA,once,TRBV6-1,CASSPYRGSREKLFF,TGTGCCAGCAGCCCCTACAGAGGGAGTAGGGAAAAACTGTTTTTT
TRBJ2-7,NA,once,TRBV7-2,CASSLVWGDEQYF,TGTGCCAGCAGCTTAGTTTGGGGTGACGAGCAGTACTTC
TRBJ2-2,NA,NA,TRBV4-1,CASSPGEKELFF,TGCGCCAGCAGCCCCGGAGAGAAGGAGCTGTTTTTT
TRBJ1-1,TRBD1,NA,TRBV29-1,CSATTGQAAFF,TGCAGCGCCACGACAGGGCAGGCGGCTTTCTTT
TRBJ1-2,NA,NA,TRBV18,CASSPVELNYGYTF,TGTGCCAGCTCACCAGTAGAACTAAACTATGGCTACACCTTC
TRBJ2-7,TRBD2,NA,TRBV19,CASSKLAGERGEQYF,TGTGCCAGTAGTAAGTTAGCGGGGGAAAGGGGCGAGCAGTACTTC
TRBJ2-5,TRBD2,NA,TRBV5-5,CASSSGLAGLRETQYF,TGTGCCAGCAGCTCCGGCCTAGCGGGGTTGCGGGAGACCCAGTACTTC
TRBJ2-1,TRBD1,NA,TRBV4-1,CASSHPTGFTYNEQFF,TGCGCCAGCAGCCACCCGACAGGGTTTACCTACAATGAGCAGTTCTTC
TRBJ1-1,NA,NA,TRBV5-1,CASSSARPSNTEAFF,TGCGCCAGCAGCTCGGCCAGACCCAGTAACACTGAAGCTTTCTTT
TRBJ1-3,NA,NA,TRBV10-3,CATPAGGGGNTIYF,TGTGCCACCCCCGCGGGTGGGGGTGGAAACACCATATATTTT
TRBJ1-6,TRBD1,NA,TRBV6-5,CASSSRQGLPNSPLHF,TGTGCCAGCAGTTCCCGACAGGGCCTCCCCAATTCACCCCTCCACTTT
TRBJ2-3,NA,NA,TRBV5-1,CASSELASPDTQYF,TGCGCCAGCAGCGAGCTAGCCAGCCCAGATACGCAGTATTTT